This T cell receptor (beta chain) was identified in a study of blood T cells in healthy people across ages. Germline loops: CDR1 SNHLY, CDR2 FYNNEI. The CDR3 spans 14 residues. Between the trimmed V and J ends, which lost 7 bases and 1 base, there was a span of 12 bases. Primers used in a second PCR of about 7 to 12 cycles were a sample-barcoded 5' primer and a J-beta primer mix. From each sample, at least 2.5 million paired-end reads containing CDR3 were obtained. Each CDR3 protein gets one entry after TCRdb re-called the 5' RACE reads with MiXCR. The sample includes approximately 1,000,000 distinct CDR3 sequences, roughly two fifths of them seen just once. This clonotype was seen only a few times. Its antigen is unknown. Points from the study as a whole: Possibly confounding the expanded clonotype changes was the fact that donor CMV status was unknown. When set beside aged donors, long-lived donors presented more naive CD4+ cells and higher diversity.

The chain joins TRBV2 to TRBJ2-3, with a tentative D call TRBD2 (6 bases). The sequenced sample was blood. The TCR originated in a man aged 18 to 35 in good health. CDR3 sequence reads: CASKLTGGTDTQYF. Written as DNA, the CDR3 is TGTGCCAGCAAGTTAACGGGGGGCACAGATACGCAGTATTTT.